This is a list of T cell receptor beta chains from one sample in a study of T cells in localized non-small cell lung cancer. Profiled with immunoSEQ multiplex PCR; TCRdb holds only in-frame clones, not every one. Among 19,000 or so clones listed, roughly 86% were seen once. This sample comprised peripheral blood mononuclear cells, obtained before any cancer treatment. The receptors were sampled from a male donor older than 55 with stage II lung adenocarcinoma. CDR3s include the opening cysteine and the closing phenylalanine or tryptophan. The D gene is left open where the match is weak. A clone size is listed for some rows: how often the clone was seen (once, few, many), or a class if it is expanded.

V: TRBV12-5; length: 14; J: TRBJ1-2; size: NA; D: NA; CDR3: CASGHHDWLYGYTF
V: TRBV6-4; length: 15; J: TRBJ2-3; size: once; D: NA; CDR3: CASSAGGGTRYTQYF
V: TRBV6-6; length: 12; J: TRBJ2-7; size: NA; D: NA; CDR3: CASSYHGGEQYF
V: TRBV7-6; length: 12; J: TRBJ2-5; size: once; D: NA; CDR3: CASSQRGQTQYF
V: TRBV29-1; length: 13; J: TRBJ1-1; size: once; D: NA; CDR3: CSVLKRHNTEAFF
V: TRBV9; length: 15; J: TRBJ1-3; size: NA; D: NA; CDR3: CASSVVGGAGNTIYF
V: TRBV11-2; length: 14; J: TRBJ1-1; size: NA; D: NA; CDR3: CASSADSRNTEAFF
V: TRBV27; length: 13; J: TRBJ2-7; size: NA; D: NA; CDR3: CASSFGGSDEQYF
V: TRBV9; length: 14; J: TRBJ2-7; size: NA; D: TRBD1; CDR3: CASSVGSRGTEQYF
V: TRBV6-5; length: 15; J: TRBJ1-3; size: NA; D: NA; CDR3: CASRRASSSGNTIYF
V: TRBV25-1; length: 13; J: TRBJ1-6; size: NA; D: NA; CDR3: CASTQYNDSPLHF